This entry features one T cell receptor beta chain sequence. Many counts were recorded for this clonotype. It has no known antigen specificity. The record has no base qualities; no much larger clone is one base away. Synthesis of TCR cDNA relied on 5'RACE template switching, a step that introduced a universal primer site along with unique molecular identifiers. Priming for cDNA synthesis came from both the TCR alpha and TCR beta constant segments. Libraries were amplified in two PCR steps, with sample barcodes and sequencing adapters added in the second step. Sequencing of libraries was performed on Illumina HiSeq 2500 (2x100 bp) or NovaSeq (2x150 bp). For the original study's pipeline: MIGEC was used to demultiplex reads and collapse the reads into UMI consensus sequences, and MiXCR was used for V(D)J alignment. Using edgeR on replicate PBMC samples, clonotypes were called vaccine-responding if FDR was below 0.01 and the log2 fold change was above 5 up to day 15. Each bulk clonotype was labeled CD4 or CD8 based on which sequenced repertoire, CD4 or CD8, contained the clonotype at higher abundance. TCRdb cleaned the public reads at Q25 with fastp, built clones with MiXCR and kept in-frame beta chains. One record per CDR3 amino acid sequence lists the most common genes and DNA. The V and J calls and clone size come from TCRdb's table, not from the authors' own analysis. This sample gives roughly 120,000 distinct CDR3 sequences in total; roughly 6.7% of them show up just once. The ten biggest clones cover around 2.6% of the sample.

In light of the paper, this sample's treatment or condition label describes: live attenuated yellow fever vaccine strain. A standard Ficoll-Paque protocol was used to isolate PBMCs from peripheral blood. Dynabeads CD4 and CD8 positive selection kits were used to isolate the CD4 and CD8 T-cell fractions. TriZol was used to extract RNA from bulk PBMCs, CD4 and CD8 fractions, and dextramer-positive and dextramer-negative fractions. The data stem from a study of T cells after yellow fever vaccination (dated by TCRdb to about 2019). Concerning the study at large: Libraries from fractions with low cell numbers were prepared with the SMART-Seq v4 Ultra Low Input RNA kit. To track T-cell clones before and after primary and booster YFV17D yellow fever vaccination, bulk TCR alpha and beta repertoires were sequenced longitudinally. The cohort comprised two healthy male donors, one aged 18 to 29 and one aged 30 to 40 years. Blood was drawn at multiple timepoints before and after primary and secondary immunization, with bulk PBMC replicates and cell subsets isolated.

CDR3 length: 14 amino acids, cysteine to phenylalanine. CDR3 DNA only is kept here, 42 bases in frame from base 1. Relative to germline, V is 5 bases shorter and J is 2 bases shorter, with 10 bases between their ends. CDR1 and CDR2 are drawn from the germline V gene: SGHTA, FQGNSA. What the study reported, not specific to this receptor: FACS-sorted repertoires could contain abundant contaminating clonotypes from the bulk population, so computational filtering was required. A small fraction of clonotypes appeared in both the CD4 and CD8 compartments, likely as a result of convergent recombination. The secondary T-cell response was weaker than the primary response but faster, peaking on day 5 instead of day 15. After the booster, most clones that had expanded after primary vaccination were detected again (approximately 95% of CD4 and more than 80% of CD8), suggesting broad maintenance of memory. Because only two donors were included in the study, the extent to which the findings can be generalized is limited.

The sequence joins TRBV7-2 to TRBJ1-5; the D gene cannot be resolved reliably. The input for sequencing was CD4+ T cells sorted from PBMCs, taken less than 11 days after the first yellow fever vaccination. The sequence derives from a young man who received the YFV17D yellow fever vaccine. CDR3 loop: CASSQYGRNQPQHF. At the DNA level, the sequence is TGTGCCAGCAGCCAGTACGGTCGCAATCAGCCCCAGCATTTT.